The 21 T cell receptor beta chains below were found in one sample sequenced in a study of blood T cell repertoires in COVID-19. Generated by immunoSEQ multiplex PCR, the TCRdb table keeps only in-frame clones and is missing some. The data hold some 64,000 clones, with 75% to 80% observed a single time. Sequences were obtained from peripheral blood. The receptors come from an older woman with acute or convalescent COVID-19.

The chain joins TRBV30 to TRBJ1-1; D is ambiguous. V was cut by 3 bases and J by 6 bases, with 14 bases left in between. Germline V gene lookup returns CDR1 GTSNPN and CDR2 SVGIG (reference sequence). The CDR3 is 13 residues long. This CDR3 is CAWSTWEVAEAFF. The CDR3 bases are TGTGCCTGGAGCACCTGGGAGGTGGCTGAAGCTTTCTTT.

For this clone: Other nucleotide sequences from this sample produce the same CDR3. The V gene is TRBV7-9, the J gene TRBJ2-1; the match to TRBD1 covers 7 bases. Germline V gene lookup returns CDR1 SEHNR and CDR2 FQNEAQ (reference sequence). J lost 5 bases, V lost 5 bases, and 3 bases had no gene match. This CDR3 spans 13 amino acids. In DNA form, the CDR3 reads TGTGCCAGCAGCCTCGACAGGGACAATGAGCAGTTCTTC. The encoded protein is CASSLDRDNEQFF.

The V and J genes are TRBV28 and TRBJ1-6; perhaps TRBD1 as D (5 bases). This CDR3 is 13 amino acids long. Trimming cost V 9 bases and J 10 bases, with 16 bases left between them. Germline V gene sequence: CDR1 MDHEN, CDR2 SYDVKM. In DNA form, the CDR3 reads TGTGCCAGTAGTAGACAGCTAAGCTCACCCCTCCACTTT. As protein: CASSRQLSSPLHF.

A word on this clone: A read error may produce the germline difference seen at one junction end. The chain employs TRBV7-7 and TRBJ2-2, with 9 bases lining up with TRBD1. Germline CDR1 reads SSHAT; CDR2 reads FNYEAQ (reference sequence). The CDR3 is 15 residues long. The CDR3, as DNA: TGTGCTAGCAGCCCTGGGACAGGGAATATCGGGGAGCTGTTTTTT. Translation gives CASSPGTGNIGELFF.

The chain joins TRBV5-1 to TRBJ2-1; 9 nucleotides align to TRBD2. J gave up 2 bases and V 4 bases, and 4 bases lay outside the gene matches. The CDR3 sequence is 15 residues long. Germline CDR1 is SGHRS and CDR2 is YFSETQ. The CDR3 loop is CASSPSGGTYNEQFF. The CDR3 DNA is TGCGCCAGCAGCCCCAGCGGGGGGACCTACAATGAGCAGTTCTTC.

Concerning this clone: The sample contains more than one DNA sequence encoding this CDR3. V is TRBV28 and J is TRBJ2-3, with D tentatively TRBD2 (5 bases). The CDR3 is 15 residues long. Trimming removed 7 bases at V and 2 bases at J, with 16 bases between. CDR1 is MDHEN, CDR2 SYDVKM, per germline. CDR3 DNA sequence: TGTGCCAGCACCTCGGACTTTTCCGACACAGATACGCAGTATTTT. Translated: CASTSDFSDTDTQYF.

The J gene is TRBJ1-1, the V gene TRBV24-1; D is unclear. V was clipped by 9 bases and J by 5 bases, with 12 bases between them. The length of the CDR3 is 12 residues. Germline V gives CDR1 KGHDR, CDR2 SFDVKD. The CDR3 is CATSDGRTEAFF. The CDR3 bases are TGTGCCACCTCAGACGGGAGGACTGAAGCTTTCTTT.

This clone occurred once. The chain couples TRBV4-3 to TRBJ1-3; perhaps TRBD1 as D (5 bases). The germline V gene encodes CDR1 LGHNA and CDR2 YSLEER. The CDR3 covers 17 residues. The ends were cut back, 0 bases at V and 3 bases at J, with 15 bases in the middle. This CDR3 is CASSQDLSGTYGNTIYF. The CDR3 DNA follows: TGCGCCAGCAGCCAAGATTTATCCGGGACTTATGGAAACACCATATATTTT.

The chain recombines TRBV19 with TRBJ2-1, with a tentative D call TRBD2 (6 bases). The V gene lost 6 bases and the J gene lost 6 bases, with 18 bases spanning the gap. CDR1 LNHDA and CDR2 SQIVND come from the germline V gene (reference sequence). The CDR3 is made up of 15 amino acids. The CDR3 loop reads CASSNLLAPTNEQFF. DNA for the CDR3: TGTGCCAGTAGCAATCTACTAGCACCAACCAATGAGCAGTTCTTC. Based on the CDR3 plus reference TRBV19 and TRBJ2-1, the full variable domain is DGGITQSPKYLFRKEGQNVTLSCEQNLNHDAMYWYRQDPGQGLRLIYYSQIVNDFQKGDIAEGYSVSREKKESFPLTVTSAQKNPTAFYLCASSNLLAPTNEQFFGPGTRLTVL.

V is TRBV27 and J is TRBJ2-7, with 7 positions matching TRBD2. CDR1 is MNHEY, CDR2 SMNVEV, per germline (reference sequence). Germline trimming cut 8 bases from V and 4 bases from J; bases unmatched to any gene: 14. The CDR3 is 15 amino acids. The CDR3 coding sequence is TGTGCCAGCGGAGTTCCGGCGGGGGTGACTTACGAGCAGTACTTC. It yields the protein CASGVPAGVTYEQYF.

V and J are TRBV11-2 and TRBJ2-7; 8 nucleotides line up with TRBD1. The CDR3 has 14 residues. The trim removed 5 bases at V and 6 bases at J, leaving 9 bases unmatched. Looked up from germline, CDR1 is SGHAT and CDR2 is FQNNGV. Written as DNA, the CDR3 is TGTGCCAGCAGCCTGGGGACAGGTCTACTCGAGCAGTACTTC. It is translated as CASSLGTGLLEQYF.

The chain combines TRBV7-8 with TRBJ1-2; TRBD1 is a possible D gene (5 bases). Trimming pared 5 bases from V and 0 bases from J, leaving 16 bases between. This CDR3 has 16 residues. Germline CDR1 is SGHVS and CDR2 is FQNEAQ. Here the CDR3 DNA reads TGTGCCAGCAGCCTCGGGACTTCCCTATCTAACTATGGCTACACCTTC. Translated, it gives CASSLGTSLSNYGYTF.

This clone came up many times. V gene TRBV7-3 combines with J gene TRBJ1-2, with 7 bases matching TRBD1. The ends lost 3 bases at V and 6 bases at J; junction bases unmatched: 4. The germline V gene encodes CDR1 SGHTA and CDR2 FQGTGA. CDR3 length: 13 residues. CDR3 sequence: CASSFTQGNGYTF. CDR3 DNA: TGTGCCAGCAGCTTCACACAGGGGAATGGCTACACCTTC.

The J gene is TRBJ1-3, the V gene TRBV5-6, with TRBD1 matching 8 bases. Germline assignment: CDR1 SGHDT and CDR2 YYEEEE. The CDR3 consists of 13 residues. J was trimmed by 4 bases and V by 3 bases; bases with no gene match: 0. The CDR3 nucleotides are TGTGCCAGCAGCTGGGACAGGGGAAACACCATATATTTT. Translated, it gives CASSWDRGNTIYF.

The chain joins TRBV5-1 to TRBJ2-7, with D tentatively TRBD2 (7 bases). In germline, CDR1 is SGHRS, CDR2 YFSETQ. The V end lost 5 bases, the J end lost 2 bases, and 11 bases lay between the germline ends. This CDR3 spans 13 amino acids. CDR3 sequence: CASSGGAPYEQYF. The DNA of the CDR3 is TGCGCCAGCAGTGGGGGGGCACCCTACGAGCAGTACTTC.

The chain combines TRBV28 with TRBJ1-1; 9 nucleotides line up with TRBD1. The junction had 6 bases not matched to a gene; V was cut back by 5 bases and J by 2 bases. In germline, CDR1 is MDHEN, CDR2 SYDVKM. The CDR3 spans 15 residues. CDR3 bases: TGTGCCAGCAGTCCGTCGGACAGGGGTAACACTGAAGCTTTCTTT. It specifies CASSPSDRGNTEAFF.

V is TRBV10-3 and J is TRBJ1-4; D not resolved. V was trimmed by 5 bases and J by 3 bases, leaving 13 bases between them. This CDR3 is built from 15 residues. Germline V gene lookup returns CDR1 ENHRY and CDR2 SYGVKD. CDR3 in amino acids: CAISRGVGANEKLFF. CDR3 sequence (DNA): TGTGCCATCAGTCGGGGAGTGGGAGCTAATGAAAAACTGTTTTTT.

The CDR3, as DNA: TGTGCCAGCAGCCAAGAGGGACAGGGGGTCGGAAGCACAGATACGCAGTATTTT. This sequence encodes CASSQEGQGVGSTDTQYF. The genes are TRBV3-1 (or the pseudogene TRBV3-2) and TRBJ2-3, with 11 bases aligning to TRBD1. The CDR3 spans 18 residues. After removal of 0 bases from V and 0 bases from J, the junction contained 5 bases not matched to a gene. Germline loops: CDR1 LGHDT, CDR2 YNNKEL (reference sequence).

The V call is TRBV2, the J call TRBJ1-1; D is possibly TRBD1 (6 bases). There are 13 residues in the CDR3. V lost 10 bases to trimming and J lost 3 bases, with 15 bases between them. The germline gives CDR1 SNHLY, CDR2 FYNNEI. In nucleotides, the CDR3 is TGTGCCACCGGGACAAGGGCGGACACTGAAGCTTTCTTT. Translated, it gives CATGTRADTEAFF.

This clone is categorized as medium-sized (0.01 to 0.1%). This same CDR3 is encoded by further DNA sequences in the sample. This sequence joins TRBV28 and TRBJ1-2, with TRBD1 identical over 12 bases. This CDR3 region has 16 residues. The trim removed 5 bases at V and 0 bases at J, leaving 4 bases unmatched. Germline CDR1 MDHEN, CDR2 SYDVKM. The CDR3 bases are TGTGCCAGCAGTCCGGGACAGGGGGCCGCTAACTATGGCTACACCTTC. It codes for CASSPGQGAANYGYTF.

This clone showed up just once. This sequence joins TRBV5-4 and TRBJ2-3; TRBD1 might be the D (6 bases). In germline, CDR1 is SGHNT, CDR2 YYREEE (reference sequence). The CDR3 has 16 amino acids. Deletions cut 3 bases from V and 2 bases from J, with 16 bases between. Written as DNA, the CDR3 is TGTGCCAGCAGCTCGAAACAGGGTCGGGACACAGATACGCAGTATTTT. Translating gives CASSSKQGRDTDTQYF.